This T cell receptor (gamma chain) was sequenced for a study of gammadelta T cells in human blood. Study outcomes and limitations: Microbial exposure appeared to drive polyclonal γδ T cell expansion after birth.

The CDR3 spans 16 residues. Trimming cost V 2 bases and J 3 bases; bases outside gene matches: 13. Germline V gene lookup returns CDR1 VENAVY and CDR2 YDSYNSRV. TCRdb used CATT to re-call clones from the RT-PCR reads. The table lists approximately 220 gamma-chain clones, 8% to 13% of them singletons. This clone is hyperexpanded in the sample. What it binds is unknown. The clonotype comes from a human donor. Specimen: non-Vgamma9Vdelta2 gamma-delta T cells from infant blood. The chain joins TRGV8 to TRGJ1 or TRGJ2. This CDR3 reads CATWDKVKDSYYKKLF. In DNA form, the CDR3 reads TGTGCCACCTGGGATAAGGTAAAGGACTCTTATTATAAGAAACTCTTT.